This T cell receptor beta chain originates from a study of cytomegalovirus exposure and HLA in healthy donors. Regarding this clone: Its matching antigen is unknown.

Overall study results and limits: According to the study, approximately 150 TCR beta chains were cytomegalovirus-associated. The tendency of first-cohort TCR clusters to co-occur in the 120 validation repertoires was identified by a subsequent analysis. Both high specificity and high sensitivity reportedly marked the classifier's diagnosis of cytomegalovirus status.

The method was immunoSEQ multiplex PCR; TCRdb's version includes in-frame clones alone and lacks a portion of them. Among about 64,000 clones listed, roughly 89% were seen once. This clonotype was sampled from a young woman in good health and CMV-seronegative. Sequenced: PBMCs.

The CDR3 loop reads CASSLEQLQETQYF. The CDR3 nucleotides are TGTGCCAGCAGCTTGGAGCAGCTCCAAGAGACCCAGTACTTC. The chain has TRBV6-6 and TRBJ2-5; D unresolved. There are 14 residues in the CDR3. Per the germline V gene, CDR1 is MNHNY and CDR2 is SVGAGI (reference sequence). The V end lost 6 bases, the J end lost 1 base, and 12 bases lay between the germline ends.